These T cell receptor beta chains were read from a single sample in a study of T-cell memory formation after mild COVID-19. TCRdb re-called the 5' RACE reads through MiXCR, storing one row per CDR3 protein. The sample shows 150,000 or so distinct CDR3 sequences, approximately 10% of them seen only once. The sequenced sample consisted of PBMCs or a T cell subset sorted from them (not recorded which). The receptors were sampled from a man aged 18 to 30 who had mild COVID-19 (a few samples of this study predate the infection). Cell type and time point are not known. Each CDR3 is given with its conserved first and last residue. A D gene is named only where the DNA matches it firmly. Expanded clones are given a class, and other clones once, few, many or no size at all.

J gene | clone size | V gene | D gene | CDR3 protein | CDR3 DNA
TRBJ2-3 | few | TRBV5-6 | NA | CASSLGGILDTQYF | TGTGCCAGCAGCCTCGGAGGGATATTGGATACGCAGTATTTT
TRBJ1-2 | few | TRBV2 | TRBD1 | CASSEGQGYGYTF | TGTGCCAGCAGCGAGGGACAGGGCTATGGCTACACCTTC
TRBJ1-5 | NA | TRBV20-1 | NA | CSAKGGYENNQPQHF | TGCAGTGCTAAGGGGGGTTACGAAAACAATCAGCCCCAGCATTTT
TRBJ1-1 | NA | TRBV12-3/TRBV12-4 | NA | CASSLAWARIRTEAFF | TGTGCCAGCAGTTTAGCGTGGGCCCGGATTAGGACTGAAGCTTTCTTT
TRBJ1-6 | NA | TRBV5-6 | NA | CASSLVSGSYNSPLHF | TGTGCCAGCAGCTTGGTCTCGGGGTCCTATAATTCACCCCTCCACTTT
TRBJ2-1 | many | TRBV6-5 | NA | CASSSGQSNEQFF | TGTGCCAGCAGTTCCGGACAGTCCAATGAGCAGTTCTTC
TRBJ1-2 | many | TRBV18 | NA | CASSPDSRGYTF | TGTGCCAGCTCCCCGGACAGTAGGGGCTACACCTTC
TRBJ1-1 | NA | TRBV5-1 | TRBD1 | CASSSQGHTEAFF | TGCGCCAGCAGCTCACAGGGGCACACTGAAGCTTTCTTT
TRBJ2-6 | few | TRBV5-1 | NA | CASSLVGSGANVLTF | TGCGCCAGCAGCCTGGTCGGTTCTGGGGCCAACGTCCTGACTTTC
TRBJ2-2 | few | TRBV28 | TRBD2 | CASRVLAGGTGELFF | TGTGCCAGCAGGGTCCTCGCGGGGGGGACCGGGGAGCTGTTTTTT
TRBJ1-2 | few | TRBV10-2 | TRBD1 | CASTLSQGFYGYTF | TGCGCCAGCACCCTTTCACAGGGGTTCTATGGCTACACCTTC
TRBJ2-1 | NA | TRBV7-2 | TRBD2 | CASSLSSGGSYNEQFF | TGTGCCAGCAGCTTGTCTAGCGGGGGGTCCTACAATGAGCAGTTCTTC
TRBJ2-1 | NA | TRBV2 | TRBD2 | CASKTLATEQFF | TGTGCCAGCAAGACACTAGCGACTGAGCAGTTCTTC
TRBJ2-1 | few | TRBV2 | NA | CASRERQSSYNEQFF | TGTGCCAGCAGAGAGAGACAGAGCTCCTACAATGAGCAGTTCTTC
TRBJ1-1 | NA | TRBV7-9 | NA | CASSFRHPSTEAFF | TGTGCCAGCAGCTTCCGACACCCGAGCACTGAAGCTTTCTTT
TRBJ2-1 | few | TRBV6-2/TRBV6-3 | NA | CASTGSWAAEQFF | TGTGCCAGCACGGGTAGCTGGGCGGCTGAGCAGTTCTTC
TRBJ2-1 | NA | TRBV28 | TRBD2 | CASRRLAAYNEQFF | TGTGCCAGCCGCCGACTAGCGGCGTACAATGAGCAGTTCTTC
TRBJ2-7 | NA | TRBV7-9 | NA | CASSSALTF | TGTGCCAGCAGCTCCGCCCTCACTTTC
TRBJ1-2 | few | TRBV6-6 | TRBD1 | CASSRTGGNSPTSWGYTF | TGTGCCAGCAGTAGGACAGGGGGCAATTCACCCACCTCTTGGGGCTACACCTTC
TRBJ2-1 | NA | TRBV7-2 | TRBD2 | CASSSERGGRDEQFF | TGTGCCAGCAGCTCCGAGCGGGGGGGCCGGGATGAGCAGTTCTTC
TRBJ2-2 | NA | TRBV2 | NA | CASRRRADTGELFF | TGTGCCAGCAGGCGCAGGGCGGACACCGGGGAGCTGTTTTTT
TRBJ1-3 | few | TRBV6-1 | NA | CASIEQASGNTIYF | TGTGCCAGCATAGAACAGGCCTCTGGAAACACCATATATTTT
TRBJ2-1 | NA | TRBV20-1 | TRBD2 | CSAGSSGGANEQFF | TGCAGTGCTGGCTCTAGCGGGGGGGCGAATGAGCAGTTCTTC
TRBJ2-1 | few | TRBV6-2/TRBV6-3 | NA | CASSYRENNEQFF | TGTGCCAGCAGTTACAGGGAAAACAATGAGCAGTTCTTC